This TCR beta chain stems from a study of shared clonotypes between healthy human individuals. To note about this clone: Antigen specificity is unknown.

CDR1 and CDR2 (germline): SGHAT, FQNNGV. The length of the CDR3 is 13 residues. Trimming took 4 bases from V and 8 from J, leaving 14 bases between them. Broader study findings: On the whole, naive subsets had larger estimated richness than memory subsets had.

All the donors were Caucasian adults who lived in Nashville, Tennessee. Subsets obtained from CD4+ cells comprised CD45RA+ naive and CD45RA-negative memory cells. Data came from immunoSEQ multiplex PCR; TCRdb stores just in-frame clones and leaves some out. The sample contains hundreds of thousands of clones, around 73% of which appear only once. Sequencing was performed on memory CD4+ T cells sorted from blood. Specified subset: CD45RA-negative fraction. This TCR came from a woman aged 30 to 39 in good health. The V and J genes are TRBV11-2 and TRBJ1-2; D not resolved. The CDR3 nucleotides are TGTGCCAGCAGCTCTCATTCGTTGGGAGGCTACACCTTC. Protein: CASSSHSLGGYTF.